These T cell receptor beta chains were read from a single sample in a study of T cells in Graves' hyperthyroidism and ophthalmopathy. TCRdb re-derived calls from the multiplex PCR reads in MiXCR, one entry per CDR3 protein. The sample carries some 460,000 distinct CDR3 sequences, 15% to 19% recorded once. The source material was blood. The source of these receptors is a woman in her late teens or twenties with Graves' hyperthyroidism. Both conserved end residues are part of each CDR3. Fields, in order: CDR3 protein, CDR3 DNA, J gene, clone size, D gene, V gene. D genes are given only for firm matches. Only some rows state a clone size, as once, few, many or a class for expanded clones.

cdr3_aa: CASSRHRGATSGATHEQYF; cdr3_nt: TGCGCCAGCAGCCGACACAGGGGAGCGACTAGCGGGGCCACCCACGAGCAGTACTTC; j_call: TRBJ2-7; clone_size: few; d_call: TRBD2; v_call: TRBV4-1
cdr3_aa: CASSPRDHTDTQYF; cdr3_nt: TGTGCCAGCAGCCCCCGGGACCACACAGATACGCAGTATTTT; j_call: TRBJ2-3; clone_size: many; d_call: NA; v_call: TRBV11-3
cdr3_aa: CASSQEGSYGYTF; cdr3_nt: TGTGCCAGCAGCCAAGAGGGAAGCTATGGCTACACCTTC; j_call: TRBJ1-2; clone_size: many; d_call: NA; v_call: TRBV3-1
cdr3_aa: CSAREGGVAEAFF; cdr3_nt: TGCAGTGCTAGAGAAGGGGGAGTCGCTGAAGCTTTCTTT; j_call: TRBJ1-1; clone_size: many; d_call: NA; v_call: TRBV20-1
cdr3_aa: CASSLRDTDTQYF; cdr3_nt: TGTGCCAGCAGCTTACGGGACACAGATACGCAGTATTTT; j_call: TRBJ2-3; clone_size: many; d_call: NA; v_call: TRBV7-9
cdr3_aa: CASSSQGPNEKLFF; cdr3_nt: TGCGCCAGCAGTTCTCAGGGGCCTAATGAAAAACTGTTTTTT; j_call: TRBJ1-4; clone_size: few; d_call: NA; v_call: TRBV5-1
cdr3_aa: CASSLPGVEAFF; cdr3_nt: TGTGCCAGCAGTCTCCCTGGGGTTGAAGCTTTCTTT; j_call: TRBJ1-1; clone_size: many; d_call: NA; v_call: TRBV28
cdr3_aa: CASSLEAAQHF; cdr3_nt: TGTGCCAGCAGCTTGGAGGCGGCCCAGCATTTT; j_call: TRBJ1-5; clone_size: NA; d_call: NA; v_call: TRBV5-8
cdr3_aa: CASSSFGGQGRLSTGELFF; cdr3_nt: TGCGCCAGCAGCTCCTTTGGCGGACAGGGCCGCCTGTCCACCGGGGAGCTGTTTTTT; j_call: TRBJ2-2; clone_size: NA; d_call: TRBD1; v_call: TRBV5-1
cdr3_aa: CASSNGGNQPQHF; cdr3_nt: TGTGCCAGCAGTAACGGAGGGAATCAGCCCCAGCATTTT; j_call: TRBJ1-5; clone_size: many; d_call: NA; v_call: TRBV6-2/TRBV6-3
cdr3_aa: CASSPLNAADSGNTIYF; cdr3_nt: TGTGCCAGCTCACCACTTAACGCAGCAGACTCTGGAAACACCATATATTTT; j_call: TRBJ1-3; clone_size: many; d_call: NA; v_call: TRBV18
cdr3_aa: CATQGRRGEQFF; cdr3_nt: TGTGCCACCCAAGGCCGGCGGGGTGAGCAGTTCTTC; j_call: TRBJ2-1; clone_size: few; d_call: NA; v_call: TRBV12-3/TRBV12-4
cdr3_aa: CASTFQGKEGSPLHF; cdr3_nt: TGTGCCAGCACGTTCCAGGGAAAGGAGGGTTCACCCCTCCACTTT; j_call: TRBJ1-6; clone_size: few; d_call: NA; v_call: TRBV11-2
cdr3_aa: CSVEVLTSGTNEQFF; cdr3_nt: TGCAGCGTTGAAGTTTTGACTAGCGGAACCAATGAGCAGTTCTTC; j_call: TRBJ2-1; clone_size: many; d_call: TRBD2; v_call: TRBV29-1
cdr3_aa: CSVEDPTGRYNEQFF; cdr3_nt: TGCAGCGTTGAAGATCCTACGGGAAGGTACAATGAGCAGTTCTTC; j_call: TRBJ2-1; clone_size: many; d_call: NA; v_call: TRBV29-1
cdr3_aa: CASSQVAGGRTDTQYF; cdr3_nt: TGTGCCAGCAGTCAGGTAGCGGGGGGCCGCACAGATACGCAGTATTTT; j_call: TRBJ2-3; clone_size: many; d_call: TRBD2; v_call: TRBV2
cdr3_aa: CASSPRNSMNTEAFF; cdr3_nt: TGTGCCAGCAGCCCCAGGAACTCCATGAACACTGAAGCTTTCTTT; j_call: TRBJ1-1; clone_size: many; d_call: NA; v_call: TRBV3-1
cdr3_aa: CASSYSMYRAGTEAFF; cdr3_nt: TGTGCCAGCAGTTACTCGATGTATCGGGCCGGTACTGAAGCTTTCTTT; j_call: TRBJ1-1; clone_size: many; d_call: NA; v_call: TRBV6-2/TRBV6-3
cdr3_aa: CSARERATGELSGANVLTF; cdr3_nt: TGCAGTGCTAGAGAAAGGGCGACAGGGGAGCTTTCTGGGGCCAACGTCCTGACTTTC; j_call: TRBJ2-6; clone_size: few; d_call: TRBD1; v_call: TRBV20-1
cdr3_aa: CASNRLTPGQPQHF; cdr3_nt: TGTGCCAGCAATCGTTTAACCCCGGGTCAGCCTCAGCATTTT; j_call: TRBJ1-5; clone_size: NA; d_call: NA; v_call: TRBV28
cdr3_aa: CASSAFGTAPGEAFF; cdr3_nt: TGTGCCAGCAGTGCTTTCGGGACTGCCCCCGGTGAAGCTTTCTTT; j_call: TRBJ1-1; clone_size: many; d_call: NA; v_call: TRBV2